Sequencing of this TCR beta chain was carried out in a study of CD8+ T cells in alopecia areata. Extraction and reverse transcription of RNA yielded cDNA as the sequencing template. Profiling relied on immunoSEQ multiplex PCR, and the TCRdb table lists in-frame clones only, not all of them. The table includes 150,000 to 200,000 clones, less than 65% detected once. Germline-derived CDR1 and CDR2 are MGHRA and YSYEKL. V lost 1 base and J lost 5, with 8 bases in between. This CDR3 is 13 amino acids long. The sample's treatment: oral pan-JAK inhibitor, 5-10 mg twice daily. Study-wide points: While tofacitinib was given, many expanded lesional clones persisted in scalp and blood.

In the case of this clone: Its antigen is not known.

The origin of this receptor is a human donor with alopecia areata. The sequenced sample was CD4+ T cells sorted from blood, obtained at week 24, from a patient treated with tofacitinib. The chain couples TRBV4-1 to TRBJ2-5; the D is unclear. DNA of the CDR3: TGCGCCAGCAGCCAAGTGACCGGGGAGACCCAGTACTTC. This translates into CASSQVTGETQYF.